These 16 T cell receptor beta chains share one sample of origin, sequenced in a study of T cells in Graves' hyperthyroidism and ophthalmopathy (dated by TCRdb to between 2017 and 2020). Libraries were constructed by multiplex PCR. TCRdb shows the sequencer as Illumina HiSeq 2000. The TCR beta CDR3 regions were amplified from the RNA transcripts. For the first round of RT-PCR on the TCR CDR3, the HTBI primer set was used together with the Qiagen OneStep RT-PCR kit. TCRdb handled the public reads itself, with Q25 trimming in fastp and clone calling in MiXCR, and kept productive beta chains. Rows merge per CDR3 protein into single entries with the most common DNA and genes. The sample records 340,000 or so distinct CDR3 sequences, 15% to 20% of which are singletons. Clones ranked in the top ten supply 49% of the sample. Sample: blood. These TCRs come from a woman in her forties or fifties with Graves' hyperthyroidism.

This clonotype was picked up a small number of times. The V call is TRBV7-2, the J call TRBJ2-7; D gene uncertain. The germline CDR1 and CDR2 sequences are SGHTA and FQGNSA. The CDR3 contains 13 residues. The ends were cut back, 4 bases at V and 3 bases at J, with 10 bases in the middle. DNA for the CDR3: TGTGCCAGCAGCTCTTCCCGTCTCTACGAGCAGTACGTC. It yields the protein CASSSSRLYEQYV.

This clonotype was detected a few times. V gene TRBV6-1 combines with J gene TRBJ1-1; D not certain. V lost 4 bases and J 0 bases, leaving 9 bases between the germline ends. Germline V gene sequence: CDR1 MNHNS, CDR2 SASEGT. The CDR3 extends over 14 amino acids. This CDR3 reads CASSVGRMNTEAFF. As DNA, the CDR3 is TGTGCCAGCAGTGTCGGGCGGATGAACACTGAAGCTTTCTTT.

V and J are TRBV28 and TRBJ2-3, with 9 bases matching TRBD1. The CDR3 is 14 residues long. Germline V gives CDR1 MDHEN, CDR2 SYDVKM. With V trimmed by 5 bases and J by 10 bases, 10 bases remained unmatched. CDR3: CASSLTGGQAAQYF. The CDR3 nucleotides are TGTGCCAGCAGTCTTACAGGGGGCCAGGCAGCGCAGTATTTT.

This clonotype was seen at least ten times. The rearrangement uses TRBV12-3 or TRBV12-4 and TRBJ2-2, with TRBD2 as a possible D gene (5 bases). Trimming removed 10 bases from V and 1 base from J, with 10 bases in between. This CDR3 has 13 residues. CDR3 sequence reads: CATTAGNTGELFF. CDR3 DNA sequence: TGTGCCACCACGGCGGGGAACACCGGGGAGCTGTTTTTT.

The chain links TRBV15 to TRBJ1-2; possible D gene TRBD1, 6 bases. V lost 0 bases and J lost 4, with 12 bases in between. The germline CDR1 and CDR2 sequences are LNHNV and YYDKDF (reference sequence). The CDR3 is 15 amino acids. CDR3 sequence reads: CATSRDLDSLYGYTF. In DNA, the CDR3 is TGTGCCACCAGCAGAGATTTGGACAGCCTCTATGGCTACACCTTC. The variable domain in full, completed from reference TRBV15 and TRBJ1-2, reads DAMVIQNPRYQVTQFGKPVTLSCSQTLNHNVMYWYQQKSSQAPKLLFHYYDKDFNNEADTPDNFQSRRPNTSFCFLDIRSPGLGDTAMYLCATSRDLDSLYGYTFGSGTRLTVV.

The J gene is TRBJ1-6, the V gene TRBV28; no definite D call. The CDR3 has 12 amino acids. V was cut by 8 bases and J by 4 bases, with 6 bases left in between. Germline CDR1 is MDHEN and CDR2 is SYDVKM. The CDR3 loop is CASGNYNSPLHF. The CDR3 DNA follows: TGTGCCAGCGGGAATTATAATTCACCCCTCCACTTT.

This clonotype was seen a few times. The CDR3 DNA reads TGCAGTGCTAGTCGTTCTAGCGGGGACCAAGAGACCCAGTACTTC. This sequence encodes CSASRSSGDQETQYF. The gene calls are TRBV20-1 and TRBJ2-5, with TRBD2 identical over 9 bases. The junction had 5 bases not matched to a gene; V was cut back by 3 bases and J by 0 bases. The CDR3 has 15 amino acids. Per the germline V gene, CDR1 is DFQATT and CDR2 is SNEGSKA (reference sequence).

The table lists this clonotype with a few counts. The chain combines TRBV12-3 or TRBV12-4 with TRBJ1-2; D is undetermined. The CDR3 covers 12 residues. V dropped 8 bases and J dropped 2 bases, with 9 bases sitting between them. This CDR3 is CASAPANYGYTF. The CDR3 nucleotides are TGTGCCAGCGCCCCAGCCAACTATGGCTACACCTTC.

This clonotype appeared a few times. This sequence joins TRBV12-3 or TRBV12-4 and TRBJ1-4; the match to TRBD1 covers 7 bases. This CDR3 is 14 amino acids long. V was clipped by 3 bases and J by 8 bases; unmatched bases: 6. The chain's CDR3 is CASSFSTGVEKLFF. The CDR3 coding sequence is TGTGCCAGCAGTTTTTCTACAGGGGTCGAAAAACTGTTTTTT.

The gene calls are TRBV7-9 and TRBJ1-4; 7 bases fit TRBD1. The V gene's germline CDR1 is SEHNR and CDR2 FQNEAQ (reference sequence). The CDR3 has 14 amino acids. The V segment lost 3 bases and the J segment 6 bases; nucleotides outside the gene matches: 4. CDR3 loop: CASSLTGSYEKLFF. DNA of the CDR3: TGTGCCAGCAGCTTGACAGGGTCGTATGAAAAACTGTTTTTT.

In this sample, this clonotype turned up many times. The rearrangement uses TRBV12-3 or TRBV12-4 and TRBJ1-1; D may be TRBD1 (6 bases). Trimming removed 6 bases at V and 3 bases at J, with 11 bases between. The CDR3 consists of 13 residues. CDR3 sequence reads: CASSPGQYTEAFF. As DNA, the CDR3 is TGTGCCAGCAGCCCTGGACAGTACACTGAAGCTTTCTTT.

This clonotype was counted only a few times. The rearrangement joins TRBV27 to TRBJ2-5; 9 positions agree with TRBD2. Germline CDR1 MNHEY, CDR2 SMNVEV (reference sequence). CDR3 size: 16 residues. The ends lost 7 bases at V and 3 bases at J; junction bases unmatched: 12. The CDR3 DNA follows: TGTGCCAGCAAGGGTCCAAGCGGGGGGATAGAAGAGACCCAGTACTTC. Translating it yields CASKGPSGGIEETQYF.

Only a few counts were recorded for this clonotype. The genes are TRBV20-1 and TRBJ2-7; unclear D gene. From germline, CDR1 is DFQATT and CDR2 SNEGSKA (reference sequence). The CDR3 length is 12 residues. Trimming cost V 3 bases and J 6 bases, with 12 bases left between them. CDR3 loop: CSASLGPSEQYF. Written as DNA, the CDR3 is TGCAGTGCTAGTCTAGGCCCCAGCGAGCAGTACTTC.

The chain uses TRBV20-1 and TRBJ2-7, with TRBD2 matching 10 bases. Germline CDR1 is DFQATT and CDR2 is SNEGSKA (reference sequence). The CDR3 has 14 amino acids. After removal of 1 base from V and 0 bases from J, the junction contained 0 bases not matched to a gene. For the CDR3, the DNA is TGCAGTGCTAGAGCTAGCGGGAGCTCCTACGAGCAGTACTTC. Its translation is CSARASGSSYEQYF.

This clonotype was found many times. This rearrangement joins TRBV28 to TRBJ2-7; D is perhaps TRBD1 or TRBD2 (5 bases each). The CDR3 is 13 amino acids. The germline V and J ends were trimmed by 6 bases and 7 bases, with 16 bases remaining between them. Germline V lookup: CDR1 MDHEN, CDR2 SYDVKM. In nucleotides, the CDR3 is TGTGCCAGCAGCACGGCCGGGACCCAGGAGCAGTACTTC. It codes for CASSTAGTQEQYF.

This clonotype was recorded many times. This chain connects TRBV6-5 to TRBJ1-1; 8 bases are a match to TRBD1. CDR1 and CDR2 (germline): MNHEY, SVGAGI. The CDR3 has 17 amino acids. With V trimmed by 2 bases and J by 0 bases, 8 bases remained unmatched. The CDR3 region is CASSYGTGTGVNTEAFF. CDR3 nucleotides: TGTGCCAGCAGTTACGGGACAGGCACAGGGGTGAACACTGAAGCTTTCTTT.